This T cell receptor beta chain appears in the sequencing data of a study of blood T cell repertoires in COVID-19. Looking at the study overall: In each case, the material was cDNA or gDNA derived from T cells, B-cell-depleted T cells, or PBMCs.

Looked up from germline, CDR1 is KGHSH and CDR2 is LQKENI. The length of the CDR3 is 14 residues. Trimming shortened V by 6 bases and J by 2 bases, and 14 bases separated the two germline ends. TCRdb keeps only in-frame clones here, not all; method: immunoSEQ multiplex PCR. The repertoire consists of around 100,000 clones, with more than 80% occurring once and the leading ten covering about 30%. This clonotype originated in a woman older than 75 with acute or convalescent COVID-19. V and J are TRBV18 and TRBJ2-7; maybe TRBD1 (5 bases). Sample: peripheral blood. This chain's CDR3 is CASSPLQVAYEQYF. As DNA, the CDR3 is TGTGCCAGCTCGCCGTTACAGGTGGCCTACGAGCAGTACTTC.